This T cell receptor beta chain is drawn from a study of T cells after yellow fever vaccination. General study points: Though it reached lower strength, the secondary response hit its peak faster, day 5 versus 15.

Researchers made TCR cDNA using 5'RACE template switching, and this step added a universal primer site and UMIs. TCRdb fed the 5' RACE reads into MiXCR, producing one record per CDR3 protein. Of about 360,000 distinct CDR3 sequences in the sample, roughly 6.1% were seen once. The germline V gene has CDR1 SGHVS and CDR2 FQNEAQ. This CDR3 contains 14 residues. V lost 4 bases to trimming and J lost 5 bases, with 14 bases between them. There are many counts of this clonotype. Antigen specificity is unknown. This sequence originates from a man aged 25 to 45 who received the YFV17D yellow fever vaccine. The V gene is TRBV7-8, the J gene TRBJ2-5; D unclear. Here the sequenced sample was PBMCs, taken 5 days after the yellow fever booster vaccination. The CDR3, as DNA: TGTGCCAGCAGCTCCATCCCGATAAGGGAGACCCAGTACTTC. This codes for CASSSIPIRETQYF.